This TCR beta chain was captured in a study of T cells after yellow fever vaccination. TCRdb analysed the 5' RACE reads with MiXCR anew, one entry per CDR3 protein. The table lists about 210,000 distinct CDR3 sequences, approximately 6.7% of them singletons. V shed 4 bases and J shed 6 bases, with 13 bases lying between them. This CDR3 is 14 amino acids long. Many counts were recorded for this clonotype. The sequence derives from a man younger than 40 who received the YFV17D yellow fever vaccine. The sample here was CD4+ T cells sorted from PBMCs, taken on the day of the yellow fever booster vaccination. The chain is built from TRBV12-3 or TRBV12-4 and TRBJ1-5; D possibly corresponds to TRBD1 (6 bases). The CDR3 DNA follows: TGTGCCAGCAGTTCAAGGGGGGAAGGTCAGCCCCAGCATTTT. It specifies CASSSRGEGQPQHF.